What follows are 23 T cell receptor beta chains derived from one specimen sequenced in a study of cytomegalovirus exposure and HLA in healthy donors (dated by TCRdb to 2017 to 2019). Library generation was performed with the immunoSEQ multiplex PCR assay. A mixture of 60 forward primers for TCR Vbeta segments and 13 reverse primers for TCR Jbeta segments was used in the multiplex PCR. TCRdb took this table from immuneACCESS and kept in-frame rearrangements with V and J called. Such tables lack part of the clones; where checked against another copy, unresolved V genes explain under half of the gap, and the rest is unexplained. The sample includes 160,000 or so clones, with less than 80% observed a single time. Of the sample, 0.69% is held by the ten largest clones. The sequenced sample was PBMCs. The receptor source for this set is a woman aged 40 to 50 in good health and CMV-seronegative.

This clone was seen a few times. The genes are TRBV27 and TRBJ2-1; 9 bases agree with TRBD2. With V trimmed by 5 bases and J by 3 bases, 8 bases remained unmatched. The CDR3 covers 16 residues. CDR1 and CDR2 (germline): MNHEY, SMNVEV (reference sequence). The CDR3 loop is CASSTSGHDYYNEQFF. The CDR3 DNA sequence: TGTGCCAGCAGTACTAGCGGGCATGACTACTACAATGAGCAGTTCTTC.

The chain combines TRBV9 with TRBJ2-1; a possible D gene is TRBD2 (7 bases). Per the germline V gene, CDR1 is SGDLS and CDR2 is YYNGEE. The CDR3 loop spans 17 amino acids. Trimming cost V 6 bases and J 0 bases, with 19 bases left between them. The CDR3 here is CASTEGGTYSSYNEQFF. Written as DNA, the CDR3 is TGTGCCAGCACCGAGGGGGGGACCTATAGCTCCTACAATGAGCAGTTCTTC. Full variable domain (outside the CDR3, taken from reference TRBV9 and TRBJ2-1): DSGVTQTPKHLITATGQRVTLRCSPRSGDLSVYWYQQSLDQGLQFLIQYYNGEERAKGNILERFSAQQFPDLHSELNLSSLELGDSALYFCASTEGGTYSSYNEQFFGPGTRLTVL.

A word on this clone: Other nucleotide sequences from this sample produce the same CDR3. The rearrangement joins TRBV4-1 to TRBJ1-1; D unresolved. V lost 5 bases, J lost 9 bases, and 22 bases lay in between. The germline CDR1 and CDR2 sequences are MGHRA and YSYEKL. This CDR3 comprises 15 residues. The CDR3 DNA follows: TGCGCCAGCAGCTCCGAGAGGGCAGAGGGTGTGAAAGCTTTCTTT. It codes for CASSSERAEGVKAFF.

In its sample, this clone was seen a few times. The chain carries TRBV2 and TRBJ2-3, with D tentatively TRBD2 (7 bases). CDR1 is SNHLY, CDR2 FYNNEI, per germline. The V end lost 6 bases, the J end lost 5 bases, and 18 bases lay between the germline ends. The CDR3 totals 15 residues. For the CDR3, the DNA is TGTGCCAGCAGCCGTCGAGGGGGGGAAGGAGATACGCAGTATTTT. It yields the protein CASSRRGGEGDTQYF.

As for this clone: Within the sample, other DNA sequences also encode this same CDR3. The chain joins TRBV19 to TRBJ1-1; perhaps TRBD1 as D (6 bases). The V gene lost 8 bases and the J gene lost 1 base, with 14 bases spanning the gap. This CDR3 has 14 residues. The germline V gene has CDR1 LNHDA and CDR2 SQIVND (reference sequence). This chain's CDR3 is CASSITGTNTEAFF. The CDR3 DNA is TGTGCCAGTTCAATAACAGGGACGAACACTGAAGCTTTCTTT.

The chain couples TRBV4-1 to TRBJ1-3; 7 bases agree with TRBD1. V shed 3 bases, J shed 4 bases, and the junction held 18 bases outside the gene matches. Germline V lookup: CDR1 MGHRA, CDR2 YSYEKL. The CDR3 loop spans 19 amino acids. The CDR3 bases are TGCGCCAGCAGCCACCCAACTCAGGGGGGACCGGGGTGGGGAAACACCATATATTTT. It codes for CASSHPTQGGPGWGNTIYF.

The chain carries TRBV6-5 and TRBJ1-1; 8 bases are shared with TRBD1. The CDR3 runs 14 residues. V lost 6 bases and J lost 10; bases outside the gene matches: 13. The germline V gene encodes CDR1 MNHEY and CDR2 SVGAGI. The CDR3: CASSGQGNLGRAFF. The CDR3 nucleotides read TGTGCCAGCAGCGGACAGGGTAATCTCGGGAGAGCTTTCTTT.

The chain couples TRBV6-6 to TRBJ2-1; TRBD1 matches at 12 bases. Germline CDR1 and CDR2: MNHNY and SVGAGI (reference sequence). V was pared by 5 bases and J by 9 bases, with 8 bases of the junction left unmatched. This CDR3 is 15 amino acids long. The CDR3 DNA is TGTGCCAGCAGTCGTCCCGGGACAGGGGGCGGTGAGCAGTTCTTC. Protein sequence: CASSRPGTGGGEQFF.

The genes are TRBV4-3 and TRBJ2-3; 8 nucleotides line up with TRBD1. Germline V lookup: CDR1 LGHNA, CDR2 YSLEER. The CDR3 contains 15 residues. The junction had 0 bases not matched to a gene; V was cut back by 1 base and J by 0 bases. CDR3: CASSQGTGSTDTQYF. CDR3 coding DNA: TGCGCCAGCAGCCAAGGGACAGGGAGCACAGATACGCAGTATTTT.

The rearrangement joins TRBV5-5 to TRBJ1-6; 8 bases are shared with TRBD1. Germline V lookup: CDR1 SGHKS, CDR2 YYEKEE (reference sequence). V dropped 0 bases and J dropped 11; count of bases not matched to a gene: 7. This CDR3 has 15 residues. Here the CDR3 reads CASSLEDRAGAPLHF. The CDR3 DNA sequence: TGTGCCAGCAGCTTGGAGGACAGGGCAGGGGCACCCCTCCACTTT.

The rearrangement joins TRBV11-3 to TRBJ2-3; possible D gene TRBD1, 6 bases. Germline V lookup: CDR1 SGHNT, CDR2 YENEEA. The CDR3 runs 15 residues. The V end was cut by 5 bases, the J end by 0 bases, with 12 bases between. This chain's CDR3 is CASSPGATSTDTQYF. In nucleotides, the CDR3 is TGTGCCAGCAGCCCAGGGGCCACTAGCACAGATACGCAGTATTTT.

This chain joins TRBV6-1 and TRBJ2-3; tentative D call: TRBD2 (5 bases). The V end was cut by 2 bases, the J end by 8 bases, with 8 bases between. CDR1 and CDR2 from the germline V gene are MNHNS and SASEGT. This CDR3 contains 12 residues. Here the CDR3 DNA reads TGTGCCAGCAGTGAACCAGGAGGTACGCAGTATTTT. Protein sequence: CASSEPGGTQYF.

The chain links TRBV5-1 to TRBJ1-2; 7 bases map to TRBD1. The junction had 0 bases not matched to a gene; V was cut back by 1 base and J by 3 bases. The CDR3 has 13 amino acids. Germline V gives CDR1 SGHRS, CDR2 YFSETQ. CDR3 in amino acids: CASSLQGDYGYTF. CDR3 in DNA: TGCGCCAGCAGCTTGCAGGGGGACTATGGCTACACCTTC. Based on the CDR3 plus reference TRBV5-1 and TRBJ1-2, the full variable domain is KAGVTQTPRYLIKTRGQQVTLSCSPISGHRSVSWYQQTPGQGLQFLFEYFSETQRNKGNFPGRFSGRQFSNSRSEMNVSTLELGDSALYLCASSLQGDYGYTFGSGTRLTVV.

This clone was counted a few times. V and J are TRBV4-2 and TRBJ2-7; 7 bases align to TRBD2. The CDR3 is made up of 16 amino acids. Germline CDR1 and CDR2: LGHNA and YNFKEQ. V shed 5 bases, J shed 5 bases, and the junction held 15 bases outside the gene matches. CDR3 nucleotide sequence: TGTGCCAGCAGCGAAGGGGTTGGACTAGGGTTCCACGAGCAGTACTTC. It translates to CASSEGVGLGFHEQYF.

The chain combines TRBV25-1 with TRBJ2-3; maybe TRBD1 (7 bases). CDR1 and CDR2 from the germline V gene are MGHDK and SYGVNS. The V gene lost 3 bases and the J gene lost 3 bases, with 13 bases spanning the gap. This CDR3 has 15 residues. The CDR3 here is CASSDEGAGTDTQYF. CDR3 DNA sequence: TGTGCCAGCAGTGATGAGGGGGCGGGAACAGATACGCAGTATTTT.

This clone was seen a handful of times. The junction departs from germline at one end; a sequencing error may be responsible. This sequence joins TRBV7-3 and TRBJ2-7; maybe TRBD1 (6 bases). From germline, CDR1 is SGHTA and CDR2 FQGTGA. The CDR3 is 14 amino acids. The CDR3 region has the DNA TGTGCCAGCAGCCTCTCTGGGGGCTCCAACGAGCAGTACTTC. It codes for CASSLSGGSNEQYF.

The V and J genes are TRBV6-1 and TRBJ1-1; D might be TRBD1 (5 bases). V was shortened by 4 bases and J by 10 bases, with 16 bases between the two germline ends. CDR1 is MNHNS, CDR2 SASEGT, per germline. The CDR3 contains 13 residues. CDR3 DNA sequence: TGTGCCAGCAGTGCCCGACAGCCTGAGAGAGCTTTCTTT. This sequence encodes CASSARQPERAFF.

This clone was seen just once. The V and J genes are TRBV11-3 and TRBJ2-5, with 11 bases identical to TRBD1. Near its end, the DNA agrees better with TRBJ2-7, so the J call may be wrong. The CDR3 contains 14 residues. In germline, CDR1 is SGHNT, CDR2 YENEEA. In DNA, the CDR3 is TGTGCCAGCAGCCGCACCGGGACAGGGGGCGAGCAGTACTTC. Translating it yields CASSRTGTGGEQYF.

Only one count was recorded for this clone. V usage is TRBV28 and J usage is TRBJ2-7, with D possibly matching TRBD2 (6 bases). CDR1 MDHEN and CDR2 SYDVKM come from the germline V gene. Trimming cost V 6 bases and J 1 base, with 13 bases left between them. This CDR3 has 14 amino acids. The CDR3 spells CASRGSGTSYEQYF. Written as DNA, the CDR3 is TGTGCCAGCAGGGGGTCCGGGACTTCCTACGAGCAGTACTTC.

This chain connects TRBV5-4 to TRBJ2-1; D unresolved. Germline V gene sequence: CDR1 SGHNT, CDR2 YYREEE (reference sequence). The CDR3 loop spans 13 amino acids. The V end was cut by 1 base, the J end by 5 bases, with 7 bases between. CDR3 sequence reads: CASSLNSDNEQFF. The CDR3, as DNA: TGTGCCAGCAGCTTGAACAGTGACAATGAGCAGTTCTTC. Combining the CDR3 with reference TRBV5-4 and TRBJ2-1 gives the whole variable domain ETGVTQSPTHLIKTRGQQVTLRCSSQSGHNTVSWYQQALGQGPQFIFQYYREEENGRGNFPPRFSGLQFPNYSSELNVNALELDDSALYLCASSLNSDNEQFFGPGTRLTVL.

The rearrangement joins TRBV10-3 to TRBJ2-7, with 7 bases lining up with TRBD1. The CDR3 length is 15 residues. Trimming took 5 bases from V and 1 from J; bases not matched to a gene: 8. The V gene's germline CDR1 is ENHRY and CDR2 SYGVKD. Here the CDR3 reads CAISLGPGGSYEQYF. The CDR3 DNA is TGTGCCATCAGTTTGGGGCCAGGGGGTTCCTACGAGCAGTACTTC.

The chain uses TRBV6-5 and TRBJ2-7, with D tentatively TRBD1 (6 bases). The CDR3 is made up of 15 amino acids. V was pared by 5 bases and J by 7 bases, with 21 bases between. Germline CDR1 reads MNHEY; CDR2 reads SVGAGI. The CDR3 DNA is TGTGCCAGCAGTACCCGGAACAGGGCCTTCTTAGAGCAGTACTTC. This codes for CASSTRNRAFLEQYF.

The chain uses TRBV5-1 and TRBJ2-1; TRBD1 might be the D (6 bases). The CDR3 totals 15 residues. V lost 2 bases and J 7 bases, leaving 16 bases between the germline ends. CDR1 and CDR2 (germline): SGHRS, YFSETQ. CDR3 region: CASSLTDRSGNEQFF. CDR3 nucleotide sequence: TGCGCCAGCAGCTTAACTGACAGGTCTGGTAATGAGCAGTTCTTC.